This T cell receptor (beta chain) appears in the sequencing data of a study of blood T cell repertoires in COVID-19. Overall study context: PBMCs, B-cell-depleted T cells, or T cells provided the cDNA or gDNA that made up the material.

V lost 3 bases and J lost 7, with 17 bases in between. The germline CDR1 and CDR2 sequences are SGHRS and YFSETQ. This CDR3 has 15 residues. TCRdb keeps only in-frame clones here, not all; method: immunoSEQ multiplex PCR. The table includes 150,000 to 200,000 clones, around four fifths detected once. The rearrangement joins TRBV5-1 to TRBJ2-1; a weak D match, TRBD1 (5 bases). This clonotype was sampled from a woman aged 25 to 39 with acute or convalescent COVID-19. Sample: peripheral blood. In DNA, the CDR3 is TGCGCCAGCAGCTCCAGTGGGGCAGGGAAAAATGAGCAGTTCTTC. Translated: CASSSSGAGKNEQFF.